This entry describes one TCR beta chain. Its antigen is undetermined. V gave up 8 bases and J gave up 5 bases; unmatched junction bases: 5. Looked up from germline, CDR1 is SGHTA and CDR2 is FQGNSA. This CDR3 spans 12 amino acids. Sequenced material consisted of expressed TCRB transcripts (all of the isolated RNA was reverse transcribed). Naive, central memory and regulatory T cell samples came to a mean of roughly 4 million reads. TCRdb's copy holds only in-frame clones and misses some; the assay was immunoSEQ multiplex PCR. The data show 150,000 or so clones, with around 8% seen just once and more than 0.45% held by the top ten. The data were taken from a study of beta chain features in type 1 diabetes. As for the study in general: What patients shared with healthy donors was a similar profile of age, gender and cell yields.

General study results and limits: The study found moderately but significantly shorter TCRB CDR3s in all four CD4+ subsets of Type 1 diabetes patients.

The chain uses TRBV7-2 and TRBJ2-5; TRBD2 matches 7 bases. The source is a woman aged 18-35 years with type 1 diabetes. The sequenced sample was central memory CD4+ T cells from blood. For the CDR3, the DNA is TGTGCCAGCGGGGGGGGACTGGAGACCCAGTACTTC. Translation: CASGGGLETQYF.